Each of the 14 T cell receptor beta chains below was sequenced from the same sample in a study of blood T cell repertoires in COVID-19. The method was immunoSEQ multiplex PCR; TCRdb's version includes in-frame clones alone and lacks a portion of them. The table records 250,000 to 350,000 clones, approximately 91% of them present only once. The sequencing sample was made of peripheral blood. These receptors were taken from a woman in her fifties or sixties with acute or convalescent COVID-19.

The chain links TRBV28 to TRBJ2-7; a weak D match, TRBD2 (5 bases). From germline, CDR1 is MDHEN and CDR2 SYDVKM. CDR3 length: 12 amino acids. The V end was cut by 8 bases, the J end by 3 bases, with 11 bases between. The CDR3 region is CASGHGGYEQYF. The CDR3 DNA is TGTGCCAGCGGTCACGGAGGCTACGAGCAGTACTTC.

The V gene is TRBV13, the J gene TRBJ1-3; 7 nucleotides align to TRBD1. Germline V gene lookup returns CDR1 PRHDT and CDR2 FYEKMQ (reference sequence). This CDR3 is 16 amino acids long. V lost 4 bases to trimming and J lost 0 bases; unmatched junction nucleotides: 6. CDR3 sequence: CASSSQGVVSGNTIYF. In nucleotides, the CDR3 is TGTGCCAGCAGCTCCCAGGGGGTCGTCTCTGGAAACACCATATATTTT. Complete variable domain (other parts from reference TRBV13 and TRBJ1-3): AAGVIQSPRHLIKEKRETATLKCYPIPRHDTVYWYQQGPGQDPQFLISFYEKMQSDKGSIPDRFSAQQFSDYHSELNMSSLELGDSALYFCASSSQGVVSGNTIYFGEGSWLTVV.

This chain connects TRBV3-1 (or the pseudogene TRBV3-2) to TRBJ1-1, with 7 bases aligning to TRBD1. The CDR3 length is 16 residues. Unmatched junction bases numbered 11, after V lost 3 bases and J lost 4 bases. CDR1 and CDR2 (germline): LGHDT, YNNKEL (reference sequence). The CDR3 sequence: CASSQAQGQAVTEAFF. In DNA, the CDR3 is TGTGCCAGCAGCCAGGCCCAAGGACAGGCGGTCACTGAAGCTTTCTTT.

The gene calls are TRBV7-2 and TRBJ1-2; TRBD1 matches 7 bases. CDR3 length: 16 amino acids. The trim removed 0 bases at V and 4 bases at J, leaving 8 bases unmatched. The germline gives CDR1 SGHTA, CDR2 FQGNSA. The CDR3 DNA sequence: TGTGCCAGCAGCTTAGCCACAGGGGCGGTAGGCTATGGCTACACCTTC. Translating gives CASSLATGAVGYGYTF.

The chain has TRBV19 and TRBJ2-1; perhaps TRBD1 as D (6 bases). V lost 6 bases and J lost 8, with 11 bases in between. The CDR3 extends over 12 amino acids. The germline gives CDR1 LNHDA, CDR2 SQIVND (reference sequence). The CDR3, as DNA: TGTGCCAGTAGCAGGGGACGTCATGAGCAGTTCTTC. It specifies CASSRGRHEQFF.

This clone was detected once. The J gene is TRBJ1-6, the V gene TRBV7-9; D remains unclear. This CDR3 contains 16 residues. Germline lookup yields CDR1 SEHNR and CDR2 FQNEAQ (reference sequence). V shed 5 bases and J shed 7 bases, with 18 bases lying between them. The chain's CDR3 is CASSPRGGTTNSPLHF. CDR3 DNA: TGTGCCAGCAGCCCCCGGGGAGGTACCACGAATTCACCCCTCCACTTT.

The rearrangement links TRBV29-1 to TRBJ2-5; D may be TRBD2 (7 bases). The V end was cut by 1 base, the J end by 5 bases, with 11 bases between. CDR3 length: 13 residues. The germline V gene has CDR1 SQVTM and CDR2 ANQGSEA. The CDR3 nucleotides are TGCAGCGTTGAAGTTTGGGGGGGCGAGACCCAGTACTTC. It encodes CSVEVWGGETQYF.

This chain joins TRBV9 and TRBJ2-1, with 10 bases matching TRBD2. CDR1 and CDR2 (germline): SGDLS, YYNGEE. J lost 14 bases, V lost 0 bases, and 8 bases had no gene match. CDR3 length: 14 residues. The CDR3 nucleotides are TGTGCCAGCAGCGTAGAAGCTAGCGGGGGCCAAGAGTTCTTC. Amino acid sequence: CASSVEASGGQEFF.

This clone has only one observation. This sequence joins TRBV4-1 and TRBJ2-7; D uncertain. V lost 0 bases, J lost 3 bases, and 9 bases lay in between. Germline CDR1 is MGHRA and CDR2 is YSYEKL. CDR3 length: 14 amino acids. Written as DNA, the CDR3 is TGCGCCAGCAGCCAAGAAGGAGACTTCTACGAGCAGTACTTC. Translating gives CASSQEGDFYEQYF.

This chain uses TRBV27 with TRBJ2-6; 8 positions agree with TRBD1. Unmatched junction bases numbered 4, after V lost 0 bases and J lost 3 bases. Germline CDR1 is MNHEY and CDR2 is SMNVEV (reference sequence). The CDR3 sequence is 17 residues long. CDR3 loop: CASSLSQGAGGANVLTF. The CDR3 DNA reads TGTGCCAGCAGTTTATCGCAGGGGGCGGGTGGGGCCAACGTCCTGACTTTC.

To note about this clone: The DNA is left out, because the CDR3 cannot be placed on it with certainty; the CDR3 is given as TCRdb lists it. The genes are TRBV5-8 and TRBJ1-5. The germline V gene has CDR1 SGHTS and CDR2 YDEGEE. The CDR3 numbers 14 amino acids, ends counted. The CDR3 is CASSFLWEDQPQHF.

J is TRBJ1-2 and V is TRBV7-6, with D possibly TRBD1 on 5 matching bases. The CDR3 covers 13 residues. V lost 0 bases to trimming and J lost 6 bases, with 8 bases between them. Germline CDR1 is SGHVS and CDR2 is FNYEAQ. CDR3 region: CASSLAEGHGYTF. CDR3 coding DNA: TGTGCCAGCAGCTTAGCGGAGGGGCATGGCTACACCTTC.

This rearrangement joins TRBV7-2 to TRBJ2-3; perhaps TRBD2 as D (6 bases). CDR3 length: 15 amino acids. V lost 6 bases and J lost 5, with 18 bases in between. The germline CDR1 and CDR2 sequences are SGHTA and FQGNSA. The chain's CDR3 is CASRTRAAGGDTQYF. The DNA for the CDR3 is TGTGCCAGCAGAACTCGGGCGGCCGGGGGAGATACGCAGTATTTT. The complete variable domain, with remaining parts taken from reference TRBV7-2 and TRBJ2-3, reads GAGVSQSPSNKVTEKGKDVELRCDPISGHTALYWYRQSLGQGLEFLIYFQGNSAPDKSGLPSDRFSAERTGGSVSTLTIQRTQQEDSAVYLCASRTRAAGGDTQYFGPGTRLTVL.

In its sample, this clone was seen a few times. The chain links TRBV2 to TRBJ1-2, with a possible D match to TRBD1 (5 bases). Per the germline V gene, CDR1 is SNHLY and CDR2 is FYNNEI. V lost 2 bases to trimming and J lost 10 bases, with 11 bases between them. This CDR3 region has 12 residues. The CDR3 loop reads CASSEQGLDYTF. Written as DNA, the CDR3 is TGTGCCAGCAGTGAACAGGGCCTTGACTACACCTTC.